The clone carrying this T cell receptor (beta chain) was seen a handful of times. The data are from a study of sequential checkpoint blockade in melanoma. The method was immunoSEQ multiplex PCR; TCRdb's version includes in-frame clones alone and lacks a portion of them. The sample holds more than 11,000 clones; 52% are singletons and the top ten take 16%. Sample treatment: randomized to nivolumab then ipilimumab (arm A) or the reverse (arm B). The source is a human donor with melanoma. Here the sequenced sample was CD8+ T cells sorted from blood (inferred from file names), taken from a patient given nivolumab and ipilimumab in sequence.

The CDR3 is CASSARVYTGELFF. The CDR3 region has the DNA TGTGCCAGCAGCGCCAGGGTGTACACCGGGGAGCTGTTTTTT. The chain links TRBV9 to TRBJ2-2, with D perhaps matching TRBD1 (5 bases). Trimming shortened V by 3 bases and J by 3 bases, and 9 bases separated the two germline ends. This CDR3 spans 14 amino acids. CDR1 is SGDLS, CDR2 YYNGEE, per germline.